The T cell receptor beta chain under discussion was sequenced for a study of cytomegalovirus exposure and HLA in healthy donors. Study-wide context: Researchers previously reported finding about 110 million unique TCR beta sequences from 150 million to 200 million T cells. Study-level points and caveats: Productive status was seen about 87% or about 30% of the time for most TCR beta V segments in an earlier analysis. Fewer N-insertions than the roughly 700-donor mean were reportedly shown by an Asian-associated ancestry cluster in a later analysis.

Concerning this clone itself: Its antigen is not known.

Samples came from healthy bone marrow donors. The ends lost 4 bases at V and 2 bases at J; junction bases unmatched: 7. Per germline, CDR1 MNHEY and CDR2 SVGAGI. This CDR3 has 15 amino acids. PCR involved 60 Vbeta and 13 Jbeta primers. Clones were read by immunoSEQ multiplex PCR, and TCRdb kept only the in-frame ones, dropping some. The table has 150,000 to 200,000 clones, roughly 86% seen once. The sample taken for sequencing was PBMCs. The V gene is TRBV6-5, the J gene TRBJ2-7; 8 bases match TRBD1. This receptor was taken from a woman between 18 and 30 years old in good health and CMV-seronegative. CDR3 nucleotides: TGTGCCAGCAGTTCGGAGACAGGGGCTACCTACGAGCAGTACTTC. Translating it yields CASSSETGATYEQYF.